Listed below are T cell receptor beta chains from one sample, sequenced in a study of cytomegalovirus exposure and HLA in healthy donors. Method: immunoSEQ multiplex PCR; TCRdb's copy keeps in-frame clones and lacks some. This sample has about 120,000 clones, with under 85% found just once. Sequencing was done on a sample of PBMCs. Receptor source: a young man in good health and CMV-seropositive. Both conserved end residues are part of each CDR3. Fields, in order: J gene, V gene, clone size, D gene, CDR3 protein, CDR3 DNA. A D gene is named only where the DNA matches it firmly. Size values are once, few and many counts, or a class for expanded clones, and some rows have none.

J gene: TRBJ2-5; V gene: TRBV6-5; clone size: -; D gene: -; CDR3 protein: CASSATGWETQYF; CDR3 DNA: TGTGCCAGCAGTGCGACAGGTTGGGAGACCCAGTACTTC
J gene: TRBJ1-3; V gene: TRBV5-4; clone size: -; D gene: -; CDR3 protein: CASSLDPGGATGNTIYF; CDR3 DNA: TGTGCCAGCAGCTTGGATCCCGGGGGGGCTACTGGAAACACCATATATTTT
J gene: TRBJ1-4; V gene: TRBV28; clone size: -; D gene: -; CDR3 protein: CASSVTGQNEKLFF; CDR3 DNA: TGTGCCAGCAGTGTGACAGGACAAAATGAAAAACTGTTTTTT
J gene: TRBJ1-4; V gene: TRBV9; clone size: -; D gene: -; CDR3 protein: CASGGAGNEKLFF; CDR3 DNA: TGTGCCAGCGGTGGGGCAGGGAATGAAAAACTGTTTTTT
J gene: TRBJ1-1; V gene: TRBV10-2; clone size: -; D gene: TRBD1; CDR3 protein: CASRRQTGEYEAFF; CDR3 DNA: TGCGCCAGTAGGCGCCAGACAGGGGAGTATGAAGCTTTCTTT
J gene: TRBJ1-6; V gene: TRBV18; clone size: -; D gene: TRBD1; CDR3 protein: CASSPQGQGGSPLHF; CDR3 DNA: TGTGCCAGCTCACCACAAGGACAGGGGGGATCGCCCCTCCACTTT
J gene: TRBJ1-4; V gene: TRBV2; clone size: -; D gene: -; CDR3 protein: CANSELGGVEKLFF; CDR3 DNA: TGTGCCAACAGTGAACTAGGGGGGGTGGAAAAACTGTTTTTT
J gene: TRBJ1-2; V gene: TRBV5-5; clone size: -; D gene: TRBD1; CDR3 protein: CASSYLGRTGVLPGYTF; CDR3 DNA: TGTGCCAGCAGCTACCTGGGTAGGACAGGAGTTCTTCCTGGCTACACCTTC
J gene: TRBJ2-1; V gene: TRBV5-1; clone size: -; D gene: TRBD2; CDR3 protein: CASSLETSGYNEQFF; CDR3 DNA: TGCGCCAGCAGCTTGGAGACTAGCGGCTACAATGAGCAGTTCTTC
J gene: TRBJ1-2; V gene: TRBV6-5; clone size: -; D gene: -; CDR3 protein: CASSQGDYGYTF; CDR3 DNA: TGTGCCAGCAGTCAGGGTGACTATGGCTACACCTTC
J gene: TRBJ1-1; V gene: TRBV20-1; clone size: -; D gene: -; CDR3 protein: CSAIMNTEAFF; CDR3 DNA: TGCAGTGCTATCATGAACACTGAAGCTTTCTTT
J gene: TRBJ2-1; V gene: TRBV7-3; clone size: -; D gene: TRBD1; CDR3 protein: CASSRRTGQTGNEQFF; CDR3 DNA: TGTGCCAGCAGCCGCCGGACAGGACAAACAGGAAATGAGCAGTTCTTC
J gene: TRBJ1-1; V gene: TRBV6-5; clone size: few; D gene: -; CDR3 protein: CASRDTGTGAFF; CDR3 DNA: TGTGCCAGCAGAGACACCGGGACTGGAGCTTTCTTT
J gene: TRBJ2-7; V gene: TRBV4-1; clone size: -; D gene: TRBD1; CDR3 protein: CASSLGQGTYEQYF; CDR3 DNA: TGCGCCAGCAGCCTGGGACAGGGAACCTACGAGCAGTACTTC
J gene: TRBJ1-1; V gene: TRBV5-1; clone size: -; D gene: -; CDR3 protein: CASSLIGGVDTEAFF; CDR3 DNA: TGCGCCAGCAGCTTGATTGGGGGGGTAGACACTGAAGCTTTCTTT
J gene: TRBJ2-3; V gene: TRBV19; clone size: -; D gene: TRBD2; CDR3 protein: CASSTLLASSTDTQYF; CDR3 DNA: TGTGCCAGTAGTACCTTACTAGCGTCTAGCACAGATACGCAGTATTTT
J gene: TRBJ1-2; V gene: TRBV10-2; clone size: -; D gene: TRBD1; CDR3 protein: CASSESAGTGSYGYTF; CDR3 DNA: TGCGCCAGCAGTGAGTCGGCGGGGACAGGGAGCTATGGCTACACCTTC
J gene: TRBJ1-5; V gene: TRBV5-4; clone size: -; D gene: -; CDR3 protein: CASSSYGHPNQPQHF; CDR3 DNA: TGTGCCAGCAGCTCTTACGGACATCCCAATCAGCCCCAGCATTTT
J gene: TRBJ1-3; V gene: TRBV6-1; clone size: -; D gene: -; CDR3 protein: CASSEQRVSLSGNTIYF; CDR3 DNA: TGTGCCAGCAGTGAACAGAGGGTCAGCCTCTCTGGAAACACCATATATTTT
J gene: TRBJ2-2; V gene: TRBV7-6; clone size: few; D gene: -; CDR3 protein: CASSLNTGELFF; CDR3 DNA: TGTGCCAGCAGCCTCAACACCGGGGAGCTGTTTTTT
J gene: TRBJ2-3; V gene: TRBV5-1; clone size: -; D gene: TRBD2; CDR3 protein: CASSSRLAGGPRLDTQYF; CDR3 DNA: TGCGCCAGCAGCTCCCGTTTAGCGGGGGGGCCTCGTTTAGATACGCAGTATTTT
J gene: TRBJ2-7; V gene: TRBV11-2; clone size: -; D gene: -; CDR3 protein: CASSQGNEQYF; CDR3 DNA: TGTGCCAGCAGTCAGGGTAACGAGCAGTACTTC
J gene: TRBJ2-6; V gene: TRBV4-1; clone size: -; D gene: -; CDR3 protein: CASSPSGSGANVLTF; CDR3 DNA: TGCGCCAGCAGCCCGTCGGGGTCTGGGGCCAACGTCCTGACTTTC
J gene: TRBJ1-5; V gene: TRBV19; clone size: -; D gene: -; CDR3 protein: CASSAPRGLGNQPQHF; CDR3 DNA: TGTGCCAGTAGTGCTCCAAGAGGGCTAGGCAATCAGCCCCAGCATTTT
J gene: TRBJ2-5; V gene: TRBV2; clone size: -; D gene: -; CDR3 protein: CASSVLQETQYF; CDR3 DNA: TGTGCCAGCAGTGTACTCCAAGAGACCCAGTACTTC
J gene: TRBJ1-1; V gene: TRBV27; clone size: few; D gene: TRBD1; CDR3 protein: CASSLGQGRVDTEAFF; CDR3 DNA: TGTGCCAGCAGTTTAGGACAGGGGAGGGTTGACACTGAAGCTTTCTTT
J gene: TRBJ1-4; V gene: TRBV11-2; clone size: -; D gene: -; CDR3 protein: CASSRTPSNEKLFF; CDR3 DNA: TGTGCCAGCAGCAGGACACCGTCTAATGAAAAACTGTTTTTT
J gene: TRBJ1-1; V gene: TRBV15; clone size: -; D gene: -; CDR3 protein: CATSRDEMNTEAFF; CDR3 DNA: TGTGCCACCAGCAGAGATGAGATGAACACTGAAGCTTTCTTT